Described below is a single T cell receptor beta chain sequence and its context. Measured with immunoSEQ multiplex PCR; TCRdb has only the in-frame clones, and not every one. Altogether some 59,000 clones are present, 65% to 80% being singletons, with the ten largest covering approximately 20%. This entry belongs to a study of blood T cell repertoires in COVID-19. The wider study: Sources were T cells, B-cell-depleted T cells, or PBMCs; the material itself was cDNA or gDNA.

Seattle-derived patients entered the study during active infection and were followed longitudinally. This CDR3 contains 13 residues. Germline V gives CDR1 SGHDT, CDR2 YYEEEE. V shed 3 bases and J 4 bases; nucleotides not matched to a gene: 1. The sequence was collected from a young man with COVID-19, enrolled during active disease. Sequenced sample: peripheral blood. The chain combines TRBV5-6 with TRBJ1-3; 7 nucleotides agree with TRBD1. The CDR3 loop is CASSSGQGNTIYF. The CDR3 DNA reads TGTGCCAGCAGCTCGGGACAGGGAAACACCATATATTTT.